Below, 29 T cell receptor beta chains from the same sample are listed, as sequenced in a study of cytomegalovirus exposure and HLA in healthy donors. Primers for the PCR totalled 60 Vbeta and 13 Jbeta. Clones were read by immunoSEQ multiplex PCR, and TCRdb kept only the in-frame ones, dropping some. The table has 70,000 to 90,000 clones, roughly four fifths seen once. Specimen: PBMCs. These receptors were obtained from a male donor in good health and CMV-seropositive.

V usage is TRBV4-1 and J usage is TRBJ1-2, with TRBD1 identical over 9 bases. Germline CDR1 reads MGHRA; CDR2 reads YSYEKL. V dropped 1 base and J dropped 9; count of bases not matched to a gene: 9. The CDR3 has 15 residues. CDR3 bases: TGCGCCAGCAGCCAAGGGACAGGGGTCCCACCGCGCTACACCTTC. Protein sequence: CASSQGTGVPPRYTF.

The chain is built from TRBV29-1 and TRBJ2-7; 8 bases map to TRBD2. Looked up from germline, CDR1 is SQVTM and CDR2 is ANQGSEA. The CDR3 consists of 15 residues. Trimming took 6 bases from V and 2 from J; bases not matched to a gene: 12. CDR3 loop: CSVRAGASTAYEQYF. The CDR3 region has the DNA TGCAGCGTGAGAGCGGGGGCCTCGACAGCCTACGAGCAGTACTTC.

Only a few counts were recorded for this clone. The chain combines TRBV6-5 with TRBJ1-2; 8 nucleotides match TRBD1. Unmatched junction bases numbered 7, after V lost 5 bases and J lost 2 bases. Germline V gene data show CDR1 as MNHEY and CDR2 as SVGAGI. There are 15 residues in the CDR3. The CDR3 DNA reads as TGTGCCAGCAGTCTCGGACAGGGAGGCAACTATGGCTACACCTTC. Protein: CASSLGQGGNYGYTF.

The chain recombines TRBV7-9 with TRBJ2-5, with D perhaps matching TRBD2 (6 bases). V shed 5 bases and J shed 2 bases, with 18 bases lying between them. The CDR3 extends over 16 amino acids. CDR1 is SEHNR and CDR2 is FQNEAQ in the germline V gene (reference sequence). The chain's CDR3 is CASSEEGRGTQETQYF. CDR3 nucleotide sequence: TGTGCCAGCAGCGAAGAGGGGCGGGGCACTCAAGAGACCCAGTACTTC.

This chain connects TRBV30 to TRBJ2-4; D perhaps matches TRBD1 (6 bases). Germline V CDR1 and CDR2: GTSNPN, SVGIG (reference sequence). V was pared by 0 bases and J by 3 bases, with 21 bases between. This CDR3 has 18 residues. CDR3 DNA: TGTGCCTGGAGTGTCTGGGGGCGCGGGTTGTTCGACAAAAACATTCAGTACTTC. It specifies CAWSVWGRGLFDKNIQYF.

The rearrangement links TRBV7-2 to TRBJ1-2, with TRBD1 as a possible D gene (5 bases). Germline lookup yields CDR1 SGHTA and CDR2 FQGNSA. The V and J ends lost 5 bases and 0 bases respectively, with 16 bases between them. This CDR3 contains 16 residues. The CDR3: CASSRAGGTTNYGYTF. The CDR3 nucleotides read TGTGCCAGCAGCCGCGCCGGGGGGACCACTAACTATGGCTACACCTTC.

This rearrangement joins TRBV5-4 to TRBJ2-3; D perhaps matches TRBD2 (7 bases). The germline V gene encodes CDR1 SGHNT and CDR2 YYREEE (reference sequence). This CDR3 spans 15 amino acids. Trimming removed 5 bases at V and 4 bases at J, with 17 bases between. The CDR3 nucleotides are TGTGCCAGCAGTAATAAAGGGGGGGCTGCAGATACGCAGTATTTT. It is translated as CASSNKGGAADTQYF.

This chain uses TRBV5-4 with TRBJ2-1; D may be TRBD1 (5 bases). V was clipped by 4 bases and J by 14 bases, with 16 bases between them. Per the germline V gene, CDR1 is SGHNT and CDR2 is YYREEE (reference sequence). The CDR3 is made up of 12 amino acids. DNA for the CDR3: TGTGCCAGCAGCGCCTATCAGGGTGGGGAGTTCTTC. Encoded protein: CASSAYQGGEFF.

This rearrangement joins TRBV5-4 to TRBJ2-1; 8 bases map to TRBD2. The CDR3 consists of 18 residues. Germline V gene data show CDR1 as SGHNT and CDR2 as YYREEE (reference sequence). V shed 5 bases, J shed 3 bases, and the junction held 16 bases outside the gene matches. The CDR3 nucleotides are TGTGCCAGCAGACCGGCCACCCCGACTAGCGAGGTCTACAATGAGCAGTTCTTC. Translating it yields CASRPATPTSEVYNEQFF.

As concerns this clone: The junction departs from germline at one end; a sequencing error may be responsible. This chain connects TRBV30 to TRBJ2-3; the D is unclear. CDR3 length: 12 residues. The germline gives CDR1 GTSNPN, CDR2 SVGIG (reference sequence). The CDR3 here is CAWSNSRDTQYF. The CDR3 region has the DNA TGTGCCTGGAGTAATAGCAGAGATACGCAGTATTTT.

The chain carries TRBV13 and TRBJ2-2; 10 nucleotides match TRBD2. CDR3 length: 16 residues. After removal of 0 bases from V and 6 bases from J, the junction contained 4 bases not matched to a gene. Germline CDR1 is PRHDT and CDR2 is FYEKMQ (reference sequence). Here the CDR3 reads CASSLGLAGLAGELFF. CDR3 coding DNA: TGTGCCAGCAGCTTAGGACTAGCGGGACTGGCCGGGGAGCTGTTTTTT.

In regard to this clone: One junction end disagrees with the germline gene, perhaps due to a read error. This rearrangement joins TRBV7-9 to TRBJ2-5; D remains unclear. The germline CDR1 and CDR2 sequences are SEHNR and FQNEAQ (reference sequence). The length of the CDR3 is 13 residues. CDR3 region: CSSSFRQAGTQYF. CDR3 DNA: TGTTCCAGCAGCTTCCGGCAGGCAGGGACCCAGTACTTC.

This chain joins TRBV7-3 and TRBJ2-1; D might be TRBD1 (6 bases). Germline V lookup: CDR1 SGHTA, CDR2 FQGTGA. V was clipped by 6 bases and J by 10 bases, with 10 bases between them. The CDR3 sequence is 11 residues long. CDR3 in DNA: TGTGCCAGCAGTTTTGGGGGCGAGCAGTTCTTC. Protein sequence: CASSFGGEQFF.

V gene TRBV18 combines with J gene TRBJ2-1; TRBD1 matches 8 bases. CDR1 and CDR2 (germline): KGHSH, LQKENI. V was clipped by 0 bases and J by 8 bases; unmatched bases: 12. This CDR3 region has 17 residues. The CDR3: CASSPPAKDRDGDEQFF. The CDR3 DNA sequence: TGTGCCAGCTCACCACCGGCAAAGGACAGGGATGGGGATGAGCAGTTCTTC. Full variable domain (outside the CDR3, taken from reference TRBV18 and TRBJ2-1): NAGVMQNPRHLVRRRGQEARLRCSPMKGHSHVYWYRQLPEEGLKFMVYLQKENIIDESGMPKERFSAEFPKEGPSILRIQQVVRGDSAAYFCASSPPAKDRDGDEQFFGPGTRLTVL.

The chain links TRBV7-9 to TRBJ2-7; 16 positions agree with TRBD2. This CDR3 is 17 amino acids long. The ends lost 5 bases at V and 5 bases at J; junction bases unmatched: 9. CDR1 and CDR2 from the germline V gene are SEHNR and FQNEAQ (reference sequence). CDR3 loop: CASSPGLAGGHGDEQYF. The CDR3 DNA reads TGTGCCAGCAGCCCGGGACTAGCGGGAGGGCATGGGGACGAGCAGTACTTC.

J is TRBJ2-2 and V is TRBV7-9, with TRBD2 identical over 9 bases. After removal of 8 bases from V and 7 bases from J, the junction contained 14 bases not matched to a gene. Germline V CDR1 and CDR2: SEHNR, FQNEAQ (reference sequence). The CDR3 consists of 16 residues. The CDR3 reads CASRGAASGKHGELFF. In nucleotides, the CDR3 is TGTGCCAGCCGGGGAGCGGCTAGCGGGAAACACGGGGAGCTGTTTTTT.

J is TRBJ1-1 and V is TRBV4-2; D is unclear. The length of the CDR3 is 13 residues. Trimming removed 2 bases from V and 3 bases from J, with 7 bases in between. Germline lookup yields CDR1 LGHNA and CDR2 YNFKEQ. In DNA form, the CDR3 reads TGTGCCAGCAGCCAAAATGAGGACACTGAAGCTTTCTTT. Protein: CASSQNEDTEAFF.

This clone has only one observation. The chain employs TRBV9 and TRBJ2-1, with 9 bases aligning to TRBD2. CDR3 size: 17 residues. With V trimmed by 1 base and J by 2 bases, 7 bases remained unmatched. Germline assignment: CDR1 SGDLS and CDR2 YYNGEE. CDR3 in DNA: TGTGCCAGCAGCGTAAGGGCTAGCGGGGTTCCCTACAATGAGCAGTTCTTC. Its translation: CASSVRASGVPYNEQFF. Full variable domain (rest looked up from reference TRBV9 and TRBJ2-1): DSGVTQTPKHLITATGQRVTLRCSPRSGDLSVYWYQQSLDQGLQFLIQYYNGEERAKGNILERFSAQQFPDLHSELNLSSLELGDSALYFCASSVRASGVPYNEQFFGPGTRLTVL.

This sequence joins TRBV14 and TRBJ1-2; maybe TRBD1 (5 bases). This CDR3 contains 14 residues. V lost 1 base to trimming and J lost 8 bases, with 14 bases between them. The germline gives CDR1 SGHDN, CDR2 FVKESK. DNA of the CDR3: TGTGCCAGCAGCCAAGTATCAGGGCGAAAAGGCTACACCTTC. Protein product: CASSQVSGRKGYTF.

The chain has TRBV23-1 and TRBJ2-6, with a tentative D call TRBD2 (5 bases). TRBV23-1 is identified as an open reading frame with a role that is uncertain. The CDR3 runs to 18 residues. Deletions cut 0 bases from V and 0 bases from J, with 12 bases between. CDR3 nucleotides: TGCGCCAGCAGTCAATCCTCGGACGGGGACTCTGGGGCCAACGTCCTGACTTTC. Its translation: CASSQSSDGDSGANVLTF.

In DNA form, the CDR3 reads TGTGCCAGCAGTGGGAAACAGGGGCAGGGGAATTCACCCCTCCACTTT. Amino acid sequence: CASSGKQGQGNSPLHF. The chain couples TRBV6-1 to TRBJ1-6; 7 nucleotides line up with TRBD1. After removal of 4 bases from V and 7 bases from J, the junction contained 10 bases not matched to a gene. This CDR3 has 16 amino acids. The germline gives CDR1 MNHNS, CDR2 SASEGT.

V usage is TRBV28 and J usage is TRBJ2-1; perhaps TRBD2 as D (6 bases). CDR3 size: 15 residues. Germline CDR1 and CDR2: MDHEN and SYDVKM. Trimming pared 6 bases from V and 6 bases from J, leaving 18 bases between. The CDR3 loop is CASSFLSGFLNEQFF. For the CDR3, the DNA is TGTGCCAGCAGCTTCCTTAGCGGATTCCTCAATGAGCAGTTCTTC.

This rearrangement joins TRBV6-1 to TRBJ1-1, with unresolved D. Trimming removed 6 bases at V and 7 bases at J, with 18 bases between. There are 14 residues in the CDR3. CDR1 and CDR2 (germline): MNHNS, SASEGT. The CDR3 DNA is TGTGCCAGCAGCCATATGGAGGGAATTGGTGAAGCTTTCTTT. It encodes CASSHMEGIGEAFF.

This chain connects TRBV11-3 to TRBJ2-7, with 10 bases matching TRBD1. CDR1 and CDR2 from the germline V gene are SGHNT and YENEEA. V lost 2 bases to trimming and J lost 5 bases; unmatched junction nucleotides: 9. The CDR3 loop spans 16 amino acids. The CDR3 nucleotides read TGTGCCAGCAGCTTACCTGCTGGGACAGGGGTCCACGAGCAGTACTTC. Protein: CASSLPAGTGVHEQYF.

The chain uses TRBV19 and TRBJ2-2, with D tentatively TRBD1 (5 bases). Germline CDR1 reads LNHDA; CDR2 reads SQIVND (reference sequence). V lost 2 bases and J lost 5, with 18 bases in between. The CDR3 contains 17 residues. The CDR3 nucleotides read TGTGCCAGTAGTATAAAGGTGGGGCTTCCCTGGACCGGGGAGCTGTTTTTT. Protein product: CASSIKVGLPWTGELFF.

V gene TRBV2 combines with J gene TRBJ2-5, with a possible D match to TRBD1 (6 bases). Germline CDR1 and CDR2: SNHLY and FYNNEI. This CDR3 is built from 14 residues. Trimming shortened V by 2 bases and J by 4 bases, and 11 bases separated the two germline ends. The DNA of the CDR3 is TGTGCCAGCAGTGAAATGGGGGCGTCAGAGACCCAGTACTTC. Residues: CASSEMGASETQYF.

The chain has TRBV6-4 and TRBJ2-2; 10 positions match TRBD2. CDR1 MRHNA and CDR2 SNTAGT come from the germline V gene. The CDR3 is 15 amino acids. V shed 6 bases, J shed 9 bases, and the junction held 10 bases outside the gene matches. The CDR3 region is CASRKAGGPFRELFF. DNA for the CDR3: TGTGCCAGCAGAAAAGCGGGGGGGCCTTTCCGGGAGCTGTTTTTT.

V gene TRBV5-1 combines with J gene TRBJ2-6; D may be TRBD1 (6 bases). CDR3 length: 15 amino acids. Trimming shortened V by 5 bases and J by 3 bases, and 12 bases separated the two germline ends. From germline, CDR1 is SGHRS and CDR2 YFSETQ. CDR3 coding DNA: TGCGCCAGCAGAACAGGGCAACGTGGGGCCAACGTCCTGACTTTC. Translation: CASRTGQRGANVLTF.

V is TRBV2 and J is TRBJ1-1, with 8 positions matching TRBD1. V lost 7 bases to trimming and J lost 1 base; unmatched junction nucleotides: 8. The CDR3 runs to 15 residues. Germline V gene data show CDR1 as SNHLY and CDR2 as FYNNEI. The DNA of the CDR3 is TGTGCCAGCACCGATAGGACAGGGAAGAACACTGAAGCTTTCTTT. Translated, it gives CASTDRTGKNTEAFF.